What follows are 25 T cell receptor beta chains derived from one specimen sequenced in a study of STAT5B mutations in CD4+ large granular lymphocyte leukemia. Clones were sequenced by immunoSEQ multiplex PCR, and TCRdb holds only the in-frame ones, with some missing. The sample contains some 4,900 clones, around 90% of which appear only once. Sequenced input: PBMCs. The receptors were sampled from a man aged 35 to 55 with CD4+ T-cell large granular lymphocyte leukemia.

J is TRBJ1-1 and V is TRBV30; TRBD1 matches at 9 bases. This CDR3 has 13 residues. Germline V gives CDR1 GTSNPN, CDR2 SVGIG (reference sequence). Germline trimming cut 0 bases from V and 12 bases from J; bases unmatched to any gene: 8. The CDR3 here is CAWSVAGTGKTFF. CDR3 sequence (DNA): TGTGCCTGGAGTGTCGCCGGGACAGGGAAAACTTTCTTT.

V gene TRBV11-1 combines with J gene TRBJ2-1; 9 bases agree with TRBD2. This CDR3 region has 15 residues. CDR1 is SGHAT and CDR2 is FQDESV in the germline V gene (reference sequence). V gave up 7 bases and J gave up 4 bases; unmatched junction bases: 8. The CDR3 bases are TGTGCCAGCACCACACGTCTAGCGGGGTACAATGAGCAGTTCTTC. Translation gives CASTTRLAGYNEQFF.

The chain is built from TRBV6-1 and TRBJ1-5; weak D call: TRBD1 (6 bases). Germline V gene lookup returns CDR1 MNHNS and CDR2 SASEGT. V lost 5 bases and J 0 bases, leaving 11 bases between the germline ends. The CDR3 has 15 amino acids. The CDR3 region is CASSIQGNSNQPQHF. The CDR3 coding sequence is TGTGCCAGCAGTATACAGGGAAATAGCAATCAGCCCCAGCATTTT.

V is TRBV28 and J is TRBJ2-7; no firm D call. Trimming removed 4 bases at V and 0 bases at J, with 7 bases between. The CDR3 has 13 residues. Germline V lookup: CDR1 MDHEN, CDR2 SYDVKM. Written as DNA, the CDR3 is TGTGCCAGCAGTTCTAGGCCCTCCTACGAGCAGTACTTC. As protein: CASSSRPSYEQYF.

The CDR3 region is CASSLLGSGPQHF. DNA for the CDR3: TGTGCCAGTAGTCTACTCGGCTCAGGGCCCCAGCATTTT. The V and J genes are TRBV19 and TRBJ1-5; D not certain. This CDR3 region has 13 residues. V lost 5 bases to trimming and J lost 9 bases, with 14 bases between them. The V gene's germline CDR1 is LNHDA and CDR2 SQIVND (reference sequence).

The rearrangement uses TRBV6-5 and TRBJ2-1, with unresolved D. This CDR3 comprises 15 residues. Germline CDR1 MNHEY, CDR2 SVGAGI. Trimming removed 5 bases from V and 2 bases from J, with 13 bases in between. Here the CDR3 DNA reads TGTGCCAGCAGTAAGTGGACCGGGCCCTACAATGAGCAGTTCTTC. As protein: CASSKWTGPYNEQFF.

The chain combines TRBV10-3 with TRBJ2-7; 7 bases align to TRBD1. V trimming: 5 bases; J trimming: 2 bases; junction bases outside the gene matches: 6. Germline CDR1 is ENHRY and CDR2 is SYGVKD. This CDR3 is 14 amino acids long. Here the CDR3 reads CAISFRDRAYEQYF. The CDR3 DNA follows: TGTGCCATCAGTTTCCGGGACAGAGCCTACGAGCAGTACTTC.

This clone has only a few counts. V is TRBV19 and J is TRBJ1-2; D gene unclear. Between the trimmed V and J ends, which lost 5 bases and 4 bases, there was a span of 11 bases. Germline assignment: CDR1 LNHDA and CDR2 SQIVND (reference sequence). The CDR3 totals 13 residues. CDR3 loop: CASSSTTVYGYTF. As DNA, the CDR3 is TGTGCCAGTAGTTCGACGACGGTCTATGGCTACACCTTC.

The chain joins TRBV5-6 to TRBJ2-5; D is undetermined. Germline V gives CDR1 SGHDT, CDR2 YYEEEE. Trimming left V 0 bases short and J 3 bases short, with 15 bases between. The CDR3 contains 16 residues. The CDR3 spells CASSLVSNQWEETQYF. In nucleotides, the CDR3 is TGTGCCAGCAGCTTGGTATCTAATCAGTGGGAAGAGACCCAGTACTTC.

The gene calls are TRBV10-1 and TRBJ2-3; TRBD1 agrees at 8 bases. Germline assignment: CDR1 WNHNN and CDR2 SYGVQD (reference sequence). The CDR3 has 15 residues. V trimming: 2 bases; J trimming: 6 bases; junction bases outside the gene matches: 7. CDR3 coding DNA: TGCGCCAGCAGTGAGCCTGGACAGGGATCTGATACGCAGTATTTT. This translates into CASSEPGQGSDTQYF.

The chain joins TRBV7-9 to TRBJ1-1; D unresolved. Germline loops: CDR1 SEHNR, CDR2 FQNEAQ (reference sequence). This CDR3 comprises 12 residues. V gave up 2 bases and J gave up 3 bases, with 4 bases separating them. CDR3 protein: CASSLRDTEAFF. The CDR3 nucleotides are TGTGCCAGCAGCTTAAGGGACACTGAAGCTTTCTTT.

The V call is TRBV6-1, the J call TRBJ2-7; D call uncertain. Trimming shortened V by 0 bases and J by 0 bases, and 3 bases separated the two germline ends. The CDR3 loop spans 13 amino acids. Germline V gene sequence: CDR1 MNHNS, CDR2 SASEGT. The CDR3 sequence is CASSEAASYEQYF. DNA for the CDR3: TGTGCCAGCAGTGAAGCGGCCTCCTACGAGCAGTACTTC.

The rearrangement links TRBV7-9 to TRBJ1-4; 9 bases fit TRBD1. This CDR3 region has 15 residues. Losses at the gene ends were 3 bases for V and 1 base for J; bases not matched to a gene: 0. Germline V lookup: CDR1 SEHNR, CDR2 FQNEAQ (reference sequence). CDR3 DNA: TGTGCCAGCAGCTTGGACAGGGGAACTAATGAAAAACTGTTTTTT. Encoded protein: CASSLDRGTNEKLFF.

Relative to its sample, this clone is medium-sized. The gene calls are TRBV28 and TRBJ1-3, with 7 nucleotides matching TRBD1. The germline V gene has CDR1 MDHEN and CDR2 SYDVKM. Germline trimming cut 5 bases from V and 1 base from J; bases unmatched to any gene: 8. This CDR3 comprises 16 residues. CDR3 residues: CASSAQQGISGNTIYF. The DNA of the CDR3 is TGTGCCAGCAGTGCCCAACAGGGGATTTCTGGAAACACCATATATTTT.

This clone was observed a few times. V gene TRBV10-2 combines with J gene TRBJ1-1; unclear D gene. Trimming took 4 bases from V and 0 from J, leaving 9 bases between them. The CDR3 extends over 14 amino acids. Germline lookup yields CDR1 WSHSY and CDR2 SAAADI. For the CDR3, the DNA is TGCGCCAGCAGTGGGGCCAGCATGAACACTGAAGCTTTCTTT. Protein: CASSGASMNTEAFF.

This CDR3 is CAWVSRQRVSYEQYF. The CDR3 DNA is TGTGCCTGGGTCTCTCGGCAGAGGGTCAGCTACGAGCAGTACTTC. The gene calls are TRBV30 and TRBJ2-7; D might be TRBD2 (5 bases). Trimming took off 5 bases at V and 3 bases at J, with 20 bases between the two ends. The CDR3 totals 15 residues. Per germline, CDR1 GTSNPN and CDR2 SVGIG (reference sequence).

This sequence joins TRBV4-2 and TRBJ1-3, with a tentative D call TRBD1 (6 bases). CDR3 length: 14 amino acids. With 4 bases removed from V and 4 bases from J, the gap between germline ends came to 11 bases. Germline CDR1 is LGHNA and CDR2 is YNFKEQ. Here the CDR3 DNA reads TGTGCCAGCAGCCCCGCAGGGGTAGGAAACACCATATATTTT. Translation: CASSPAGVGNTIYF.

The chain couples TRBV6-1 to TRBJ2-7; D gene unclear. Germline CDR1 and CDR2: MNHNS and SASEGT. There are 12 residues in the CDR3. V was shortened by 6 bases and J by 2 bases, with 8 bases between the two germline ends. The CDR3 loop is CASRDEPYEQYF. CDR3 coding DNA: TGTGCCAGCAGGGACGAGCCCTACGAGCAGTACTTC.

The chain uses TRBV7-2 and TRBJ2-2; D not resolved. Between the trimmed V and J ends, which lost 5 bases and 6 bases, there was a span of 10 bases. This CDR3 has 13 amino acids. From germline, CDR1 is SGHTA and CDR2 FQGNSA. For the CDR3, the DNA is TGTGCCAGCAGCCCGGTGAGGTCCGGGGAGCTGTTTTTT. This sequence encodes CASSPVRSGELFF.

The chain recombines TRBV28 with TRBJ2-3; D gene uncertain. The CDR3 contains 13 residues. V lost 2 bases and J lost 2, with 5 bases in between. From germline, CDR1 is MDHEN and CDR2 SYDVKM. The CDR3 coding sequence is TGTGCCAGCAGTTTAGGCAACACAGATACGCAGTATTTT. It translates to CASSLGNTDTQYF.

The chain carries TRBV11-2 and TRBJ1-1; D gene unclear. CDR1 and CDR2 from the germline V gene are SGHAT and FQNNGV. The CDR3 runs to 13 residues. V lost 10 bases, J lost 1 base, and 13 bases lay in between. The CDR3 DNA sequence: TGTGCCACTAAAGGCAACAAGAACACTGAAGCTTTCTTT. Amino acids: CATKGNKNTEAFF.

V usage is TRBV5-8 and J usage is TRBJ2-3, with TRBD2 matching 10 bases. The V gene's germline CDR1 is SGHTS and CDR2 YDEGEE. The junction had 9 bases not matched to a gene; V was cut back by 0 bases and J by 5 bases. The CDR3 length is 17 residues. In DNA form, the CDR3 reads TGTGCCAGCAGCTTGGCTCCTAAGCGGGAGGGGAAAGATACGCAGTATTTT. It translates to CASSLAPKREGKDTQYF.

This clone was detected a few times. The chain is built from TRBV11-2 and TRBJ2-1; D unresolved. With 3 bases removed from V and 7 bases from J, the gap between germline ends came to 10 bases. Germline loops: CDR1 SGHAT, CDR2 FQNNGV. The length of the CDR3 is 13 residues. The CDR3 DNA reads as TGTGCCAGCAGCTTGGCATCGGAAAATGAGCAGTTCTTC. Protein: CASSLASENEQFF.

This sequence joins TRBV30 and TRBJ2-1; D is undetermined. CDR1 is GTSNPN and CDR2 is SVGIG in the germline V gene (reference sequence). This CDR3 contains 11 residues. Deletions cut 3 bases from V and 8 bases from J, with 8 bases between. CDR3 sequence (DNA): TGTGCCTGGAGGCTCAGCGATGAGCAGTTCTTC. Its translation: CAWRLSDEQFF. The variable domain in full, with the rest retrieved from reference TRBV30 and TRBJ2-1, is SQTIHQWPATLVQPVGSPLSLECTVEGTSNPNLYWYRQAAGRGLQLLFYSVGIGQISSEVPQNLSASRPQDRQFILSSKKLLLSDSGFYLCAWRLSDEQFFGPGTRLTVL.

The CDR3 nucleotides read TGTGCCAGCAGTTACTTACATTCACCCCTCCACTTT. Protein product: CASSYLHSPLHF. This rearrangement joins TRBV6-5 to TRBJ1-6; the D is unclear. Trimming stripped 1 base from V and 8 bases from J, with 3 bases between. CDR3 size: 12 residues. Per germline, CDR1 MNHEY and CDR2 SVGAGI.